One and the same sample provided the 8 T cell receptor beta chains below, sequenced in a study of T cell responses to AZD1222 COVID-19 vaccine. Method: immunoSEQ multiplex PCR; TCRdb's copy keeps in-frame clones and lacks some. The table lists 110,000 or so clones, 88% of them singletons. This material consisted of peripheral blood, taken on day 0 of AZD1222 vaccination. Every receptor here comes from an adult in good health.

In nucleotides, the CDR3 is TGTGCCAGCAGCGCCGGGGGGGCCTACAATGAGCAGTTCTTC. Encoded protein: CASSAGGAYNEQFF. The chain has TRBV9 and TRBJ2-1, with 8 bases lining up with TRBD2. J gave up 2 bases and V 3 bases, and 1 base lay outside the gene matches. CDR3 length: 14 residues. The germline V gene has CDR1 SGDLS and CDR2 YYNGEE.

V gene TRBV11-3 combines with J gene TRBJ2-2; 7 positions agree with TRBD2. The germline V gene encodes CDR1 SGHNT and CDR2 YENEEA. The V and J ends lost 7 bases and 5 bases, in that order; junction bases with no gene match: 1. There are 12 residues in the CDR3. In nucleotides, the CDR3 is TGTGCCAGCATGGGAGGGACCGGGGAGCTGTTTTTT. Residues: CASMGGTGELFF. The full variable domain, in which reference TRBV11-3 and TRBJ2-2 provide the parts outside the CDR3, is EAGVVQSPRYKIIEKKQPVAFWCNPISGHNTLYWYLQNLGQGPELLIRYENEEAVDDSQLPKDRFSAERLKGVDSTLKIQPAELGDSAVYLCASMGGTGELFFGEGSRLTVL.

The chain uses TRBV10-3 and TRBJ1-5; the match to TRBD1 covers 8 bases. The junction had 3 bases not matched to a gene; V was cut back by 2 bases and J by 6 bases. The CDR3 extends over 14 amino acids. Germline lookup yields CDR1 ENHRY and CDR2 SYGVKD. The CDR3 DNA follows: TGTGCCATCAGTGAGGGACAGGGCGTTCAGCCCCAGCATTTT. Amino acid sequence: CAISEGQGVQPQHF.

The chain has TRBV3-1 (or the pseudogene TRBV3-2) and TRBJ2-1; D is ambiguous. Trimming took off 0 bases at V and 3 bases at J, with 6 bases between the two ends. CDR1 is LGHDT and CDR2 is YNNKEL in the germline V gene (reference sequence). The CDR3 contains 14 residues. The CDR3 DNA follows: TGTGCCAGCAGCCAAGATGTCGACTACAATGAGCAGTTCTTC. Its translation: CASSQDVDYNEQFF.

This clone occurred once. V and J are TRBV4-2 and TRBJ1-4; 8 nucleotides line up with TRBD1. The V segment lost 4 bases and the J segment 5 bases; nucleotides outside the gene matches: 6. CDR1 is LGHNA and CDR2 is YNFKEQ in the germline V gene. The CDR3 contains 15 residues. CDR3 in amino acids: CASSPRGPPNEKLFF. In DNA, the CDR3 is TGTGCCAGCAGCCCCAGGGGGCCACCGAATGAAAAACTGTTTTTT.

The chain is built from TRBV2 and TRBJ2-1, with 14 bases lining up with TRBD2. Per germline, CDR1 SNHLY and CDR2 FYNNEI. The CDR3 is 15 residues long. With 5 bases clipped from V and 9 bases from J, the junction kept 6 bases outside the gene matches. CDR3 nucleotide sequence: TGTGCCAGCAGTTCGGGACTAGCGGGAGTGGGTGAGCAGTTCTTC. As protein: CASSSGLAGVGEQFF. Variable domain in full (rest from reference TRBV2 and TRBJ2-1): EPEVTQTPSHQVTQMGQEVILRCVPISNHLYFYWYRQILGQKVEFLVSFYNNEISEKSEIFDDQFSVERPDGSNFTLKIRSTKLEDSAMYFCASSSGLAGVGEQFFGPGTRLTVL.

The V gene is TRBV3-1 (or the pseudogene TRBV3-2), the J gene TRBJ1-3; TRBD1 is a possible D gene (6 bases). The germline V and J ends were trimmed by 0 bases and 1 base, with 7 bases remaining between them. Germline V gene lookup returns CDR1 LGHDT and CDR2 YNNKEL (reference sequence). The CDR3 length is 15 residues. The CDR3, as DNA: TGTGCCAGCAGCCAAGACAGGGGTTCTGGAAACACCATATATTTT. Its translation: CASSQDRGSGNTIYF.

This chain uses TRBV6-5 with TRBJ1-1, with D uncertain. Germline V gene data show CDR1 as MNHEY and CDR2 as SVGAGI. This CDR3 is 11 amino acids long. Trimming cost V 0 bases and J 11 bases, with 7 bases left between them. CDR3 region: CASSYSYWAFF. Here the CDR3 DNA reads TGTGCCAGCAGTTACTCGTATTGGGCTTTCTTT.